The clone carrying this T cell receptor (beta chain) was seen a single time. The antigen remains undetermined. The data are from a study of CD8 T cells in Susac syndrome. Whole-study results and caveats: The study admitted that it had a relatively small number of individuals in its TCR sequencing and HLA analysis.

RNA amounts of about 0.5 to 1 ug underwent reverse transcription with random hexamers. Amplification of TCR beta CDR3 used immunoSEQ multiplex PCR across 54 Vbeta and 13 Jbeta. TCRdb reprocessed the immunoSEQ multiplex PCR reads with MiXCR, giving one entry per CDR3 protein. The sample carries about 400,000 distinct CDR3 sequences, approximately 85% recorded once. The sequence derives from a human donor with multiple sclerosis. Sequenced material: CD8+ T cells from PBMCs.

In DNA, the CDR3 is TGTGCCAGCAGCTTCCCCGACAGGAGGGTCGACGGCTACACCTTC. This codes for CASSFPDRRVDGYTF. The chain uses TRBV7-9 and TRBJ1-2, with TRBD1 as a possible D gene (6 bases). This CDR3 region has 15 residues. The V and J ends lost 3 bases and 8 bases respectively, with 19 bases between them. Germline lookup yields CDR1 SEHNR and CDR2 FQNEAQ (reference sequence).